Presented here are 28 T cell receptor beta chains from one specimen sequenced in a study of graft-versus-host responses after intestinal transplantation. Libraries were prepared by immunoSEQ multiplex PCR; TCRdb keeps only in-frame clonotypes and omits some of them. The sample has 15,000 to 20,000 clones, 83% seen once. Graft-derived tissue was subjected to processing to liberate intraepithelial and lamina propria lymphocytes. Source: ileum tissue, taken 584 days after intestinal transplantation. The receptors here all came from a human patient who received an intestinal transplant, so some T cells may come from the graft donor.

The chain carries TRBV10-2 and TRBJ2-3, with a possible D match to TRBD2 (7 bases). The CDR3 totals 13 residues. V gave up 7 bases and J gave up 4 bases, with 12 bases separating them. CDR1 is WSHSY and CDR2 is SAAADI in the germline V gene. Here the CDR3 reads CASIEGGADTQYF. The CDR3 DNA sequence: TGCGCCAGCATCGAGGGGGGGGCAGATACGCAGTATTTT.

The CDR3 protein is CASRVHSQLNTEAFF. CDR3 DNA: TGTGCCAGCAGGGTCCACAGCCAGCTGAACACTGAAGCTTTCTTT. V and J are TRBV2 and TRBJ1-1; D call uncertain. The CDR3 spans 15 residues. From germline, CDR1 is SNHLY and CDR2 FYNNEI. The ends were cut back, 6 bases at V and 0 bases at J, with 14 bases in the middle.

The genes are TRBV10-3 and TRBJ2-7; D gene unclear. V shed 3 bases and J shed 4 bases, with 7 bases lying between them. CDR1 ENHRY and CDR2 SYGVKD come from the germline V gene. This CDR3 spans 12 amino acids. The CDR3: CAISERSYEQYF. In DNA, the CDR3 is TGTGCCATCAGTGAAAGGTCGTACGAGCAGTACTTC.

The rearrangement links TRBV6-1 to TRBJ2-6; D is perhaps TRBD1 (6 bases). The ends were cut back, 6 bases at V and 4 bases at J, with 13 bases in the middle. The germline gives CDR1 MNHNS, CDR2 SASEGT. The length of the CDR3 is 15 residues. CDR3 DNA: TGTGCCAGCAGCATAGGGGGAAGCGGGGCCAACGTCCTGACTTTC. It codes for CASSIGGSGANVLTF.

The chain is built from TRBV7-8 and TRBJ2-7, with 7 bases fitting TRBD2. The trim removed 9 bases at V and 2 bases at J, leaving 4 bases unmatched. Germline lookup yields CDR1 SGHVS and CDR2 FQNEAQ. The CDR3 totals 12 residues. In DNA form, the CDR3 reads TGTGCCAGTGGCGGGGGACCCTACGAGCAGTACTTC. Encoded protein: CASGGGPYEQYF.

The chain recombines TRBV5-7 with TRBJ2-3, with a weak D call TRBD1 (6 bases). TRBV5-7 counts as an open reading frame of uncertain function. This CDR3 is built from 16 residues. Trimming cost V 1 base and J 2 bases, with 14 bases left between them. CDR3 coding DNA: TGTGCCAGCAGCTTGAGAGATAACAGGGTCACAGATACGCAGTATTTT. Protein sequence: CASSLRDNRVTDTQYF.

This chain connects TRBV5-1 to TRBJ1-2; TRBD1 matches 11 bases. Germline loops: CDR1 SGHRS, CDR2 YFSETQ. V trimming: 0 bases; J trimming: 7 bases; junction bases outside the gene matches: 5. The CDR3 covers 15 residues. CDR3 sequence: CASSLGTGGFGGYTF. DNA for the CDR3: TGCGCCAGCAGCTTGGGGACAGGGGGCTTCGGTGGCTACACCTTC.

This clone was seen a handful of times. The chain joins TRBV11-2 to TRBJ2-7; no reliable D call. Germline loops: CDR1 SGHAT, CDR2 FQNNGV. Trimming left V 2 bases short and J 6 bases short, with 14 bases between. CDR3 length: 14 residues. As DNA, the CDR3 is TGTGCCAGCAGCTTATTCTTGGGATTGGGCGAGCAGTACTTC. Translation gives CASSLFLGLGEQYF.

V gene TRBV29-1 combines with J gene TRBJ2-3; 9 bases are a match to TRBD1. Germline-derived CDR1 and CDR2 are SQVTM and ANQGSEA. V was pared by 7 bases and J by 1 base, with 3 bases of the junction left unmatched. The CDR3 spans 13 residues. The CDR3 region is CSARQGGTDTQYF. Written as DNA, the CDR3 is TGCAGCGCTCGACAGGGGGGCACAGATACGCAGTATTTT.

This sequence joins TRBV11-3 and TRBJ2-7; D gene uncertain. There are 13 residues in the CDR3. The germline gives CDR1 SGHNT, CDR2 YENEEA. Trimming took off 6 bases at V and 0 bases at J, with 9 bases between the two ends. CDR3 bases: TGTGCCAGCAGGCCCAAGGCCTCCTACGAGCAGTACTTC. Its translation: CASRPKASYEQYF.

V usage is TRBV19 and J usage is TRBJ2-3; 8 bases align to TRBD2. Germline V lookup: CDR1 LNHDA, CDR2 SQIVND (reference sequence). CDR3 size: 18 residues. The trim removed 1 base at V and 0 bases at J, leaving 9 bases unmatched. The CDR3 here is CASSIGGGYRPSTDTQYF. CDR3 in DNA: TGTGCCAGTAGTATAGGCGGGGGGTACCGACCTAGCACAGATACGCAGTATTTT.

The chain recombines TRBV10-2 with TRBJ1-5, with 7 bases fitting TRBD1. This CDR3 spans 19 amino acids. The ends lost 4 bases at V and 4 bases at J; junction bases unmatched: 19. Germline V CDR1 and CDR2: WSHSY, SAAADI. The CDR3 reads CASSALLYLAGGRNQPQHF. The CDR3 DNA follows: TGCGCCAGCAGTGCCCTTTTATATTTAGCAGGGGGTAGAAATCAGCCCCAGCATTTT.

The chain links TRBV19 to TRBJ1-6; 7 bases are shared with TRBD1. The V segment lost 8 bases and the J segment 7 bases; nucleotides outside the gene matches: 8. CDR1 is LNHDA and CDR2 is SQIVND in the germline V gene (reference sequence). CDR3 length: 14 amino acids. CDR3 in amino acids: CASQQGYGNSPLHF. The CDR3, as DNA: TGTGCCAGTCAACAGGGGTACGGAAATTCACCCCTCCACTTT.

J is TRBJ1-2 and V is TRBV4-1; possible D gene TRBD1, 6 bases. The CDR3 has 16 residues. The V end was cut by 1 base, the J end by 2 bases, with 14 bases between. The germline V gene encodes CDR1 MGHRA and CDR2 YSYEKL. The CDR3 DNA reads as TGCGCCAGCAGCCAAGTTGGAACAGGGTTAAACTATGGCTACACCTTC. It specifies CASSQVGTGLNYGYTF.

On this clone: It is likely a read error, because the conserved phenylalanine at the end of the CDR3 is missing. The chain combines TRBV6-5 with TRBJ1-1, with TRBD1 matching over 9 bases. After removal of 5 bases from V and 3 bases from J, the junction contained 7 bases not matched to a gene. The germline CDR1 and CDR2 sequences are MNHEY and SVGAGI. The CDR3 loop spans 15 amino acids. CDR3 amino acids: CASSALRQGDTEAFV. The CDR3 DNA follows: TGTGCCAGCAGTGCCTTAAGACAGGGGGACACTGAAGCTTTCGTT.

This clone was detected only a few times. V gene TRBV5-1 combines with J gene TRBJ1-1; D remains ambiguous. CDR3 length: 14 amino acids. CDR1 and CDR2 (germline): SGHRS, YFSETQ. V lost 3 bases and J 1 base, leaving 10 bases between the germline ends. The CDR3: CASSSDWGNTEAFF. The CDR3 nucleotides are TGCGCCAGCAGCTCCGACTGGGGGAACACTGAAGCTTTCTTT.

This clone was recorded a few times. The chain joins TRBV29-1 to TRBJ2-7, with D maybe TRBD2 (5 bases). Germline V gives CDR1 SQVTM, CDR2 ANQGSEA. V was cut by 7 bases and J by 0 bases, with 16 bases left in between. This CDR3 is built from 14 residues. The CDR3 here is CSARTGSLSYEQYF. The CDR3 nucleotides read TGCAGCGCCAGAACGGGATCCCTCTCCTACGAGCAGTACTTC.

This chain uses TRBV7-6 with TRBJ1-1; perhaps TRBD1 as D (5 bases). CDR3 size: 14 residues. The V gene lost 1 base and the J gene lost 11 bases, with 17 bases spanning the gap. CDR1 and CDR2 from the germline V gene are SGHVS and FNYEAQ. The CDR3 here is CASSLGASGATAFF. In DNA form, the CDR3 reads TGTGCCAGCAGCTTAGGGGCGAGCGGGGCAACGGCTTTCTTT.

The chain uses TRBV5-1 and TRBJ1-2, with TRBD1 matching over 7 bases. This CDR3 has 14 residues. From germline, CDR1 is SGHRS and CDR2 YFSETQ. V lost 0 bases and J lost 5; bases outside the gene matches: 4. In DNA, the CDR3 is TGCGCCAGCAGCTTGGAGGCAGGGGGTTATGGCTACACCTTC. This gives the protein CASSLEAGGYGYTF.

This sequence joins TRBV2 and TRBJ2-1; 8 positions match TRBD2. The CDR3 spans 15 residues. The V gene's germline CDR1 is SNHLY and CDR2 FYNNEI. Losses at the gene ends were 7 bases for V and 1 base for J; bases not matched to a gene: 6. The CDR3 nucleotides are TGTGCCAGCATTGTCGGGGGGGCATCCTACAATGAGCAGTTCTTC. Protein sequence: CASIVGGASYNEQFF. Combining the CDR3 with reference TRBV2 and TRBJ2-1 gives the whole variable domain EPEVTQTPSHQVTQMGQEVILRCVPISNHLYFYWYRQILGQKVEFLVSFYNNEISEKSEIFDDQFSVERPDGSNFTLKIRSTKLEDSAMYFCASIVGGASYNEQFFGPGTRLTVL.

The chain's CDR3 is CATSGPAYNEQFF. The CDR3 DNA is TGTGCCACCTCGGGACCGGCCTACAATGAGCAGTTCTTC. This chain connects TRBV10-3 to TRBJ2-1; possibly TRBD1 or TRBD2 for D (5 bases each). This CDR3 has 13 residues. Germline V gene lookup returns CDR1 ENHRY and CDR2 SYGVKD. Trimming shortened V by 10 bases and J by 2 bases, and 12 bases separated the two germline ends.

The rearrangement uses TRBV6-5 and TRBJ1-3, with 7 bases identical to TRBD1. CDR3 size: 12 residues. In germline, CDR1 is MNHEY, CDR2 SVGAGI. Trimming at V came to 9 bases and at J to 4 bases, leaving 3 bases not matched to a gene. CDR3 DNA: TGTGCCAGTACAGGGGACGGAAACACCATATATTTT. Amino acids: CASTGDGNTIYF.

The gene calls are TRBV6-6 and TRBJ2-7, with 7 bases fitting TRBD2. This CDR3 has 13 amino acids. CDR1 and CDR2 from the germline V gene are MNHNY and SVGAGI (reference sequence). The J segment lost 5 bases and the V segment lost 5 bases, leaving 6 bases of the junction unmatched. CDR3: CASSPSGENEQYF. For the CDR3, the DNA is TGTGCCAGCAGTCCCAGCGGGGAAAACGAGCAGTACTTC.

The chain uses TRBV7-2 and TRBJ2-3; 7 bases align to TRBD2. The CDR3 consists of 14 residues. Germline values: CDR1 SGHTA, CDR2 FQGNSA. The V and J ends lost 1 base and 9 bases, in that order; junction bases with no gene match: 7. Written as DNA, the CDR3 is TGTGCCAGCAGCTTAGGGATGGGGGGGATGACGCAGTATTTT. Translated, it gives CASSLGMGGMTQYF.

The V gene is TRBV10-3, the J gene TRBJ2-5; D gene unclear. Germline V gene sequence: CDR1 ENHRY, CDR2 SYGVKD. CDR3 size: 14 residues. With 4 bases removed from V and 1 base from J, the gap between germline ends came to 10 bases. CDR3 amino acids: CAISGRESQETQYF. CDR3 sequence (DNA): TGTGCCATCAGTGGGCGCGAGTCCCAAGAGACCCAGTACTTC.

The rearrangement links TRBV6-6 to TRBJ1-5, with TRBD1 identical over 8 bases. CDR3 length: 16 residues. The V gene end was trimmed by 6 bases and the J gene end by 3 bases; junction bases not matched to a gene: 10. Germline assignment: CDR1 MNHNY and CDR2 SVGAGI (reference sequence). The CDR3: CASRISGTGFNQPQHF. CDR3 nucleotides: TGTGCCAGCAGAATATCCGGGACAGGATTCAATCAGCCCCAGCATTTT.

The J gene is TRBJ1-3, the V gene TRBV19; 7 bases agree with TRBD1. The germline V gene encodes CDR1 LNHDA and CDR2 SQIVND (reference sequence). V lost 7 bases to trimming and J lost 0 bases; unmatched junction nucleotides: 9. This CDR3 is built from 16 residues. The CDR3 sequence: CASKRPGTDSGNTIYF. DNA of the CDR3: TGTGCCAGTAAGAGACCCGGGACAGACTCTGGAAACACCATATATTTT.

The V and J genes are TRBV4-2 and TRBJ2-1, with D uncertain. This CDR3 region has 15 residues. V was cut by 0 bases and J by 8 bases, with 14 bases left in between. Germline CDR1 reads LGHNA; CDR2 reads YNFKEQ. The CDR3 loop is CASSQDLDPPHEQFF. CDR3 in DNA: TGTGCCAGCAGCCAAGATCTAGACCCCCCCCATGAGCAGTTCTTC.